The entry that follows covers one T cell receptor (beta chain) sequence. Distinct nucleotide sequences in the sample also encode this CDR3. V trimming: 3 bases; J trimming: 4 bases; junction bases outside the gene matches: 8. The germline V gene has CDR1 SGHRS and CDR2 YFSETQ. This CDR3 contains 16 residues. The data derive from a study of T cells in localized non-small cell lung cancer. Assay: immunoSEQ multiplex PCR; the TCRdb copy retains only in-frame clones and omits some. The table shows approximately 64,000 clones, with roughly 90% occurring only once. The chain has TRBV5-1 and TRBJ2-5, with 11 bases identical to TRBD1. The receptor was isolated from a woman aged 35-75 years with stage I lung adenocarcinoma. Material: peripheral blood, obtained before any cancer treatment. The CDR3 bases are TGCGCCAGCAGCTGGGGGACAGGGGGTCGGGGAGAGACCCAGTACTTC. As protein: CASSWGTGGRGETQYF.